This entry lists 21 T cell receptor beta chains sequenced from one sample in a study of OX40 agonist ivuxolimab in advanced cancers. The protocol was immunoSEQ multiplex PCR, while the TCRdb copy is restricted to in-frame clones and leaves out a portion. The repertoire consists of tens of thousands of clones, with 65% to 90% occurring once and the leading ten covering 20%. The sample here was CD4+ or CD8+ T cells sorted from blood, taken in a trial of the OX40 agonist ivuxolimab. The receptors were gathered from an adult with an advanced solid tumor such as melanoma, head and neck, liver or kidney cancer.

This clone was recorded only once. V and J are TRBV6-5 and TRBJ1-6, with 8 bases fitting TRBD1. The CDR3 extends over 16 amino acids. V was pared by 4 bases and J by 6 bases, with 8 bases of the junction left unmatched. Germline values: CDR1 MNHEY, CDR2 SVGAGI. CDR3 amino acids: CASSFRTGRLNSPLHF. CDR3 DNA sequence: TGTGCCAGCAGTTTCCGGACAGGGCGCCTTAATTCACCCCTCCACTTT.

The sample holds a few counts of this clone. The gene calls are TRBV19 and TRBJ1-1, with D hard to call. CDR1 and CDR2 from the germline V gene are LNHDA and SQIVND (reference sequence). V was trimmed by 6 bases and J by 6 bases, leaving 8 bases between them. This CDR3 is 11 amino acids long. The CDR3: CASSLLAEAFF. CDR3 nucleotide sequence: TGTGCCAGTAGCCTACTAGCTGAAGCTTTCTTT.

This chain joins TRBV28 and TRBJ2-1; D is uncertain. This CDR3 has 13 amino acids. Germline lookup yields CDR1 MDHEN and CDR2 SYDVKM. Deletions cut 5 bases from V and 9 bases from J, with 14 bases between. CDR3 region: CASSPAWGGEQFF. CDR3 nucleotide sequence: TGTGCCAGCAGTCCCGCGTGGGGTGGTGAGCAGTTCTTC.

In nucleotides, the CDR3 is TGTGCCAGCAGCTTAGGGGCCGGGACGGGAAAGGGATCCTACAATGAGCAGTTCTTC. It translates to CASSLGAGTGKGSYNEQFF. The V and J genes are TRBV7-3 and TRBJ2-1; D is possibly TRBD1 or TRBD2 (5 bases each). Germline loops: CDR1 SGHTA, CDR2 FQGTGA. The CDR3 spans 19 residues. Trimming stripped 2 bases from V and 1 base from J, with 21 bases between.

The chain links TRBV28 to TRBJ1-2, with a tentative D call TRBD1 (6 bases). This CDR3 contains 12 residues. Germline V gives CDR1 MDHEN, CDR2 SYDVKM. The V gene lost 4 bases and the J gene lost 14 bases, with 17 bases spanning the gap. CDR3 bases: TGTGCCAGCAGTTCTCGACAGGAGTCAAGAACCTTC. Its protein product is CASSSRQESRTF.

By proportion, this clone is medium-sized. This sequence joins TRBV28 and TRBJ2-3, with 8 bases identical to TRBD1. The ends lost 5 bases at V and 7 bases at J; junction bases unmatched: 17. The CDR3 is 17 residues long. Looked up from germline, CDR1 is MDHEN and CDR2 is SYDVKM. The CDR3 DNA reads TGTGCCAGCAGTCCAGGGGGCGCGTCTGGACCCTCTAATACGCAGTATTTT. This translates into CASSPGGASGPSNTQYF.

The genes are TRBV4-2 and TRBJ2-7, with D unresolved. The CDR3 runs 14 residues. CDR1 LGHNA and CDR2 YNFKEQ come from the germline V gene. V gave up 1 base and J gave up 3 bases, with 10 bases separating them. The CDR3 nucleotides read TGTGCCAGCAGCCAAGGGCTAGGGTACTACGAGCAGTACTTC. Its translation: CASSQGLGYYEQYF.

Only one count was recorded for this clone. The CDR3 is CASSYTRTGADEQYF. The CDR3 bases are TGTGCCAGCAGTTACACGCGGACAGGGGCTGACGAGCAGTACTTC. The chain carries TRBV6-6 and TRBJ2-7; 9 nucleotides line up with TRBD1. V shed 2 bases, J shed 5 bases, and the junction held 7 bases outside the gene matches. The CDR3 runs to 15 residues. Germline CDR1 and CDR2: MNHNY and SVGAGI (reference sequence).

The J gene is TRBJ1-2, the V gene TRBV6-6, with D possibly TRBD1 on 6 matching bases. Germline V gene lookup returns CDR1 MNHNY and CDR2 SVGAGI (reference sequence). The CDR3 is 15 residues long. V shed 7 bases and J shed 4 bases, with 19 bases lying between them. CDR3 DNA: TGTGCCAGCACTCAATCTTACGGGGACATCTATGGCTACACCTTC. Protein: CASTQSYGDIYGYTF.

The J gene is TRBJ2-7, the V gene TRBV6-7; the match to TRBD2 covers 13 bases. TRBV6-7 is noted as an ORF with a role that remains uncertain. The CDR3 consists of 15 residues. After removal of 5 bases from V and 0 bases from J, the junction contained 1 base not matched to a gene. The CDR3 region is CASSRTSGSSYEQYF. Written as DNA, the CDR3 is TGTGCCAGCAGTCGGACTAGCGGGAGCTCCTACGAGCAGTACTTC.

This clone has only a few counts. The chain recombines TRBV28 with TRBJ2-1; D gene unclear. The CDR3 is 16 amino acids. V was clipped by 7 bases and J by 0 bases, with 16 bases between them. Germline-derived CDR1 and CDR2 are MDHEN and SYDVKM. The CDR3 sequence: CASTTQTYPSYNEQFF. CDR3 nucleotides: TGTGCCAGCACGACACAGACTTACCCCTCCTACAATGAGCAGTTCTTC.

There are a few counts of this clone. This sequence joins TRBV19 and TRBJ2-4, with a weak D call TRBD2 (5 bases). The germline gives CDR1 LNHDA, CDR2 SQIVND (reference sequence). V was trimmed by 6 bases and J by 6 bases, leaving 12 bases between them. CDR3 length equals 13 residues. CDR3 in amino acids: CASRSYGGNIQYF. CDR3 DNA sequence: TGTGCCAGTAGGTCGTACGGAGGAAACATTCAGTACTTC.

The chain joins TRBV6-4 to TRBJ2-3; the match to TRBD2 covers 12 bases. Germline lookup yields CDR1 MRHNA and CDR2 SNTAGT. The V and J ends lost 3 bases and 6 bases, in that order; junction bases with no gene match: 7. CDR3 length: 16 residues. The CDR3 region is CASSEDGTSGWDTQYF. The CDR3 coding sequence is TGTGCCAGCAGTGAAGATGGGACTAGCGGGTGGGATACGCAGTATTTT.

The CDR3 loop is CASSLSRHSNTEAFF. In DNA, the CDR3 is TGTGCCAGCAGCTTATCCCGGCATTCGAACACTGAAGCTTTCTTT. The rearrangement joins TRBV11-2 to TRBJ1-1; the D is unclear. The CDR3 contains 15 residues. Germline assignment: CDR1 SGHAT and CDR2 FQNNGV. The V gene lost 2 bases and the J gene lost 1 base, with 11 bases spanning the gap.

The J gene is TRBJ2-1, the V gene TRBV4-3; no clear D. This CDR3 has 15 amino acids. Between the trimmed V and J ends, which lost 0 bases and 16 bases, there was a span of 22 bases. Germline-derived CDR1 and CDR2 are LGHNA and YSLEER. The CDR3 sequence is CASSQEAGFHSANFF. In DNA form, the CDR3 reads TGCGCCAGCAGCCAAGAGGCCGGGTTCCATTCGGCAAATTTCTTC.

The chain combines TRBV7-9 with TRBJ1-2; D remains ambiguous. Germline V gene data show CDR1 as SEHNR and CDR2 as FQNEAQ (reference sequence). Trimming left V 9 bases short and J 3 bases short, with 8 bases between. The CDR3 runs to 11 residues. Here the CDR3 reads CASGVDYGYTF. CDR3 bases: TGTGCCAGTGGGGTGGACTATGGCTACACCTTC.

This clone turned up a few times. V and J are TRBV7-7 and TRBJ2-7, with D possibly being TRBD1 (5 bases). CDR3 length equals 14 residues. From germline, CDR1 is SSHAT and CDR2 FNYEAQ (reference sequence). Trimming cost V 3 bases and J 1 base, with 10 bases left between them. The CDR3 DNA reads as TGTGCCAGCAGCTTGTTCCAGGGTTCCTACGAGCAGTACTTC. Its protein is CASSLFQGSYEQYF.

This clone appeared once. The CDR3 loop reads CASSQTVSGNTIYF. The CDR3 DNA reads TGCGCCAGCAGCCAAACGGTCTCTGGAAACACCATATATTTT. V gene TRBV4-1 combines with J gene TRBJ1-3; D gene ambiguous. The CDR3 runs to 14 residues. The germline gives CDR1 MGHRA, CDR2 YSYEKL. Trimming cost V 2 bases and J 0 bases, with 5 bases left between them.

The chain joins TRBV7-9 to TRBJ2-5; 8 bases are shared with TRBD1. Germline CDR1 and CDR2: SEHNR and FQNEAQ (reference sequence). V shed 5 bases and J 5 bases; nucleotides not matched to a gene: 10. The CDR3 spans 15 residues. CDR3 sequence reads: CASSPGQGPLETQYF. The CDR3, as DNA: TGTGCCAGCAGCCCCGGACAGGGACCCCTCGAGACCCAGTACTTC.

The chain links TRBV6-9 to TRBJ2-7; tentative D call: TRBD2 (5 bases). V gave up 4 bases and J gave up 3 bases, with 22 bases separating them. The CDR3 has 17 residues. CDR1 and CDR2 from the germline V gene are MNHGY and SVAAGI. The CDR3 is CASSSSPTLARLYEQYF. DNA for the CDR3: TGTGCCAGCAGTTCATCCCCTACGTTAGCGCGTCTCTACGAGCAGTACTTC.

This clone was seen only a few times. This sequence joins TRBV7-2 and TRBJ1-5; 7 positions match TRBD1. J gave up 0 bases and V 1 base, and 9 bases lay outside the gene matches. The germline V gene has CDR1 SGHTA and CDR2 FQGNSA. This CDR3 is built from 18 residues. CDR3 sequence reads: CASSLDARTGYSNQPQHF. The CDR3 nucleotides read TGTGCCAGCAGCTTAGACGCTAGGACAGGTTATAGCAATCAGCCCCAGCATTTT.